These 15 T cell receptor beta chains share one sample of origin, sequenced in a study of radiotherapy plus CTLA-4 blockade in lung cancer. TCRdb keeps only in-frame clones here, not all; method: immunoSEQ multiplex PCR. The table has 80,000 to 100,000 clones, almost 90% seen once; the top ten hold approximately 5%. Sequencing was performed on peripheral blood, taken from a patient treated with radiotherapy plus ipilimumab. These receptors were taken from a human donor with non-small cell lung cancer that progressed on radiotherapy plus ipilimumab.

V is TRBV11-3 and J is TRBJ2-1; TRBD2 might be the D (5 bases). CDR3 length: 14 residues. Germline V gene data show CDR1 as SGHNT and CDR2 as YENEEA. Trimming cost V 5 bases and J 5 bases, with 13 bases left between them. This chain's CDR3 is CASSPGGSNNEQFF. DNA of the CDR3: TGTGCCAGCAGCCCCGGAGGCAGTAACAATGAGCAGTTCTTC.

This chain uses TRBV18 with TRBJ2-5, with D possibly matching TRBD2 (6 bases). The V end lost 5 bases, the J end lost 0 bases, and 13 bases lay between the germline ends. CDR1 and CDR2 (germline): KGHSH, LQKENI. The CDR3 covers 15 residues. In DNA form, the CDR3 reads TGTGCCAGCTCATCCCTGGGGGGTAACCAAGAGACCCAGTACTTC. Amino acid sequence: CASSSLGGNQETQYF.

The chain has TRBV27 and TRBJ2-2; 11 positions match TRBD1. Trimming cost V 6 bases and J 7 bases; bases outside gene matches: 10. Germline V CDR1 and CDR2: MNHEY, SMNVEV (reference sequence). CDR3 length equals 16 residues. This CDR3 reads CASSLLRTGGIGELFF. The CDR3 coding sequence is TGTGCCAGCAGCCTGCTGAGGACAGGGGGCATCGGGGAGCTGTTTTTT.

V gene TRBV10-3 combines with J gene TRBJ2-1; 7 bases line up with TRBD2. The germline V gene has CDR1 ENHRY and CDR2 SYGVKD. V lost 10 bases and J lost 7; bases outside the gene matches: 10. CDR3 length: 13 amino acids. The CDR3 sequence is CATAQGGSNEQFF. The DNA of the CDR3 is TGTGCCACTGCCCAGGGAGGGTCGAATGAGCAGTTCTTC.

V usage is TRBV6-5 and J usage is TRBJ2-6; D tentatively reads TRBD1 or TRBD2 (6 bases each). The V gene lost 8 bases and the J gene lost 4 bases, with 15 bases spanning the gap. CDR1 and CDR2 from the germline V gene are MNHEY and SVGAGI. The CDR3 is made up of 15 amino acids. The CDR3 here is CASGLQGGGANVLTF. DNA of the CDR3: TGTGCCAGCGGCTTACAGGGAGGCGGGGCCAACGTCCTGACTTTC.

The chain links TRBV7-8 to TRBJ1-2; D not resolved. Germline CDR1 reads SGHVS; CDR2 reads FQNEAQ. The CDR3 covers 17 residues. The germline V and J ends were trimmed by 0 bases and 4 bases, with 18 bases remaining between them. CDR3 nucleotides: TGTGCCAGCAGCTTAGCGCACTCTGGAGGTACCTTCTATGGCTACACCTTC. It specifies CASSLAHSGGTFYGYTF.

With respect to this clone: The junction shows a germline mismatch at one end, possibly a read error. The chain is built from TRBV2 and TRBJ1-1; D may be TRBD1 (5 bases). This CDR3 is 13 amino acids long. Germline V gene lookup returns CDR1 SNHLY and CDR2 FYNNEI. This chain's CDR3 is CASRIRGNAEAFF. DNA of the CDR3: TGTGCCAGCAGGATTCGGGGGAACGCTGAAGCTTTCTTT.

The V call is TRBV6-1, the J call TRBJ2-5, with D possibly being TRBD1 (5 bases). Germline V gene sequence: CDR1 MNHNS, CDR2 SASEGT. The CDR3 extends over 15 amino acids. Trimming removed 8 bases from V and 1 base from J, with 17 bases in between. CDR3 nucleotides: TGTGCCAGCTTGGGGCTCGGTCTGTCCCAAGAGACCCAGTACTTC. Amino acids: CASLGLGLSQETQYF.

This clone occurred once. The rearrangement links TRBV6-5 to TRBJ2-1, with 8 bases fitting TRBD2. J lost 6 bases, V lost 10 bases, and 14 bases had no gene match. CDR3 size: 15 residues. Germline V lookup: CDR1 MNHEY, CDR2 SVGAGI. CDR3 in amino acids: CATSGGRLSPNEQFF. CDR3 in DNA: TGTGCCACCTCGGGAGGGCGATTGAGTCCCAATGAGCAGTTCTTC.

The chain uses TRBV6-5 and TRBJ2-7; D is undetermined. V was pared by 4 bases and J by 3 bases, with 7 bases between. This CDR3 comprises 12 residues. Germline CDR1 MNHEY, CDR2 SVGAGI. CDR3 region: CASSFTSYEQYF. CDR3 nucleotides: TGTGCCAGCAGTTTTACCAGCTACGAGCAGTACTTC.

V is TRBV11-3 and J is TRBJ1-2; D unresolved. Germline V gives CDR1 SGHNT, CDR2 YENEEA. The CDR3 extends over 15 amino acids. The V end was cut by 5 bases, the J end by 2 bases, with 15 bases between. CDR3 coding DNA: TGTGCCAGCAGCCTGAAGTCAGGAGGGAACTATGGCTACACCTTC. Protein sequence: CASSLKSGGNYGYTF.

J is TRBJ2-3 and V is TRBV29-1, with D hard to call. The CDR3 covers 12 residues. Germline V gene sequence: CDR1 SQVTM, CDR2 ANQGSEA. With 4 bases removed from V and 1 base from J, the gap between germline ends came to 6 bases. The CDR3 nucleotides read TGCAGCGTTGTTTACCGCACAGATACGCAGTATTTT. Translation: CSVVYRTDTQYF.

The chain has TRBV6-6 and TRBJ1-5; tentatively, D is TRBD1 (6 bases). The CDR3 is made up of 14 amino acids. The germline V and J ends were trimmed by 6 bases and 0 bases, with 9 bases remaining between them. Germline values: CDR1 MNHNY, CDR2 SVGAGI (reference sequence). The DNA for the CDR3 is TGTGCCAGCAGCGCAGGGGATAGCAATCAGCCCCAGCATTTT. Translating gives CASSAGDSNQPQHF.

This chain links TRBV6-1 with TRBJ1-5; D gene ambiguous. V was trimmed by 3 bases and J by 4 bases, leaving 10 bases between them. Germline CDR1 MNHNS, CDR2 SASEGT. This CDR3 has 14 amino acids. CDR3: CASSETKVNQPQHF. The CDR3 region has the DNA TGTGCCAGCAGTGAGACCAAGGTGAATCAGCCCCAGCATTTT.

This clone was counted a few times. The rearrangement uses TRBV5-6 and TRBJ1-3, with D hard to call. There are 15 residues in the CDR3. Germline CDR1 SGHDT, CDR2 YYEEEE. Trimming took off 3 bases at V and 0 bases at J, with 10 bases between the two ends. The CDR3 region is CASSYRLVSGNTIYF. In nucleotides, the CDR3 is TGTGCCAGCAGCTACCGGCTGGTCTCTGGAAACACCATATATTTT.